This entry concerns a single TCR beta chain. This record comes from a study of T cell clones after liver transplantation. Study at large: Samples came from ITN030ST, which attempted immunosuppression withdrawal within 2 years of liver transplantation.

Sequencing used immunoSEQ multiplex PCR; TCRdb keeps in-frame clones, though not all of them. The sample carries 77,000 or so clones, 80% recorded once. The source of this sequence is a human patient who received a liver transplant. These T cells may partly come from the graft donor. The specimen comprised CD4+ T cells from blood, sampled 12 months after liver transplant.

The CDR3 DNA sequence: TGTGCCACCAGCAGAGATACTAGCGGGAGATATGGGGATACGCAGTATTTT. Amino acid sequence: CATSRDTSGRYGDTQYF. The rearrangement uses TRBV15 and TRBJ2-3; 11 positions match TRBD2. Germline trimming cut 0 bases from V and 6 bases from J; bases unmatched to any gene: 8. Per the germline V gene, CDR1 is LNHNV and CDR2 is YYDKDF (reference sequence). This CDR3 is built from 17 residues.